The next 15 T cell receptor beta chains were all read from a single sample in a study of shared clonotypes between healthy human individuals. Profiled with immunoSEQ multiplex PCR; TCRdb holds only in-frame clones, not every one. The sample has about 590,000 clones, 95% to 96% seen once. The naive CD8 population came from CD45RO-negative cells selected for CCR7, without terminally differentiated effector memory CD45RA+ cells. The sequencing input was naive CD8+ T cells sorted from blood. These TCRs come from a woman aged 25-40 years in good health.

This clone was detected only once. The same CDR3 is also encoded by other DNA sequences in this sample. This chain links TRBV5-1 with TRBJ2-7; D uncertain. CDR1 and CDR2 (germline): SGHRS, YFSETQ. The CDR3 is 13 residues long. Trimming cost V 2 bases and J 0 bases, with 6 bases left between them. The CDR3 nucleotides read TGCGCCAGCAGCTTTGGGGTCTCCTACGAGCAGTACTTC. Encoded protein: CASSFGVSYEQYF.

The chain couples TRBV15 to TRBJ1-1; no reliable D call. The germline V gene encodes CDR1 LNHNV and CDR2 YYDKDF (reference sequence). Trimming pared 0 bases from V and 4 bases from J, leaving 15 bases between. This CDR3 has 16 residues. CDR3 in amino acids: CATSRDRPALGTEAFF. Written as DNA, the CDR3 is TGTGCCACCAGCAGAGATCGTCCCGCTTTGGGCACTGAAGCTTTCTTT.

V usage is TRBV28 and J usage is TRBJ2-7; no reliable D call. The ends were cut back, 6 bases at V and 0 bases at J, with 15 bases in the middle. Germline loops: CDR1 MDHEN, CDR2 SYDVKM. The CDR3 sequence is 15 residues long. CDR3 sequence: CASSPTHDSSYEQYF. As DNA, the CDR3 is TGTGCCAGCAGCCCGACCCATGATAGCTCCTACGAGCAGTACTTC.

The chain uses TRBV6-5 and TRBJ2-2; weak D call: TRBD1 (6 bases). V was shortened by 0 bases and J by 6 bases, with 14 bases between the two germline ends. The V gene's germline CDR1 is MNHEY and CDR2 SVGAGI. This CDR3 spans 16 amino acids. The CDR3 sequence: CASSYSLAGAAGELFF. The DNA of the CDR3 is TGTGCCAGCAGTTACTCGTTAGCAGGGGCGGCCGGGGAGCTGTTTTTT.

The chain joins TRBV7-9 to TRBJ1-2; D not resolved. CDR3 length equals 14 residues. V lost 1 base, J lost 2 bases, and 8 bases lay in between. From germline, CDR1 is SEHNR and CDR2 FQNEAQ (reference sequence). The CDR3 coding sequence is TGTGCCAGCAGCTTAGTAGGAGGGAACTATGGCTACACCTTC. It specifies CASSLVGGNYGYTF. Full variable domain (outside the CDR3, taken from reference TRBV7-9 and TRBJ1-2): DTGVSQNPRHKITKRGQNVTFRCDPISEHNRLYWYRQTLGQGPEFLTYFQNEAQLEKSRLLSDRFSAERPKGSFSTLEIQRTEQGDSAMYLCASSLVGGNYGYTFGSGTRLTVV.

The rearrangement joins TRBV27 to TRBJ2-7; tentatively, D is TRBD1 or TRBD2 (5 bases each). The V gene lost 8 bases and the J gene lost 2 bases, with 16 bases spanning the gap. This CDR3 is built from 14 residues. CDR1 is MNHEY and CDR2 is SMNVEV in the germline V gene (reference sequence). The CDR3 sequence is CASGGRDGAYEQYF. Here the CDR3 DNA reads TGTGCCAGCGGAGGCCGGGACGGTGCCTACGAGCAGTACTTC.

The chain carries TRBV5-1 and TRBJ1-2; a weak D match, TRBD1 (5 bases). The CDR3 runs 15 residues. Between the trimmed V and J ends, which lost 0 bases and 2 bases, there was a span of 11 bases. Germline V lookup: CDR1 SGHRS, CDR2 YFSETQ. Here the CDR3 reads CASSLEGRTNYGYTF. In nucleotides, the CDR3 is TGCGCCAGCAGCTTGGAAGGCAGGACAAACTATGGCTACACCTTC. Using reference TRBV5-1 and TRBJ1-2 for the parts outside the CDR3, the full variable domain is KAGVTQTPRYLIKTRGQQVTLSCSPISGHRSVSWYQQTPGQGLQFLFEYFSETQRNKGNFPGRFSGRQFSNSRSEMNVSTLELGDSALYLCASSLEGRTNYGYTFGSGTRLTVV.

V is TRBV11-2 and J is TRBJ2-7; D possibly matches TRBD1 or TRBD2 (5 bases each). Germline V CDR1 and CDR2: SGHAT, FQNNGV. The CDR3 runs 14 residues. Trimming shortened V by 3 bases and J by 9 bases, and 18 bases separated the two germline ends. The CDR3 loop is CASSFRDELRGQYF. CDR3 bases: TGTGCCAGCAGCTTCCGGGACGAACTACGAGGGCAGTACTTC.

As to this clone: The same CDR3 arises from other DNA sequences in this sample as well. The J gene is TRBJ1-5, the V gene TRBV27; D gene uncertain. The ends were cut back, 2 bases at V and 0 bases at J, with 8 bases in the middle. Looked up from germline, CDR1 is MNHEY and CDR2 is SMNVEV (reference sequence). This CDR3 is built from 15 residues. The CDR3 DNA is TGTGCCAGCAGTTTAGCCGGTTATAGCAATCAGCCCCAGCATTTT. The encoded protein is CASSLAGYSNQPQHF.

Points on this clone: Different DNA sequences within this sample yield the same CDR3. This sequence joins TRBV28 and TRBJ2-7; a possible D gene is TRBD2 (5 bases). This CDR3 is built from 13 residues. V was clipped by 3 bases and J by 2 bases, with 8 bases between them. The germline gives CDR1 MDHEN, CDR2 SYDVKM. This chain's CDR3 is CASSFLGAYEQYF. CDR3 nucleotides: TGTGCCAGCAGTTTTTTGGGAGCCTACGAGCAGTACTTC.

The J gene is TRBJ2-4, the V gene TRBV19, with D possibly matching TRBD2 (6 bases). Germline CDR1 LNHDA, CDR2 SQIVND (reference sequence). The CDR3 is 19 residues long. Trimming left V 0 bases short and J 0 bases short, with 18 bases between. The CDR3 protein is CASSIDRNRDFLAKNIQYF. The DNA of the CDR3 is TGTGCCAGTAGTATAGACCGCAACCGGGACTTTCTAGCCAAAAACATTCAGTACTTC.

Only one count was recorded for this clone. V and J are TRBV27 and TRBJ2-1; D uncertain. In germline, CDR1 is MNHEY, CDR2 SMNVEV (reference sequence). V shed 8 bases and J shed 7 bases, with 15 bases lying between them. The CDR3 sequence is 13 residues long. CDR3: CASGLTGRNEQFF. CDR3 nucleotide sequence: TGTGCCAGCGGCCTAACCGGGCGGAATGAGCAGTTCTTC.

This chain links TRBV2 with TRBJ1-5, with D uncertain. Germline V gives CDR1 SNHLY, CDR2 FYNNEI. The CDR3 sequence is 15 residues long. Trimming shortened V by 3 bases and J by 0 bases, and 9 bases separated the two germline ends. CDR3 bases: TGTGCCAGCAGTGAGGCAGTCAGTAGCAATCAGCCCCAGCATTTT. It is translated as CASSEAVSSNQPQHF.

The sample holds one count of this clone. DNA for the CDR3: TGTGCCACCCACACAGGGGGCTCCTACAATGAGCAGTTCTTC. Translation: CATHTGGSYNEQFF. The chain is built from TRBV27 and TRBJ2-1; 8 positions match TRBD1. This CDR3 contains 14 residues. V trimming: 10 bases; J trimming: 0 bases; junction bases outside the gene matches: 5. In germline, CDR1 is MNHEY, CDR2 SMNVEV (reference sequence).

The sample holds one count of this clone. The rearrangement joins TRBV28 to TRBJ2-5, with 8 bases identical to TRBD1. The ends lost 2 bases at V and 2 bases at J; junction bases unmatched: 7. The CDR3 totals 16 residues. Germline values: CDR1 MDHEN, CDR2 SYDVKM. CDR3 in DNA: TGTGCCAGCAGTTTAACGTCCAGGGGGCTGCAAGAGACCCAGTACTTC. Residues: CASSLTSRGLQETQYF. Complete variable domain (other parts from reference TRBV28 and TRBJ2-5): DVKVTQSSRYLVKRTGEKVFLECVQDMDHENMFWYRQDPGLGLRLIYFSYDVKMKEKGDIPEGYSVSREKKERFSLILESASTNQTSMYLCASSLTSRGLQETQYFGPGTRLLVL.